This T cell receptor (beta chain) was documented in a study of regulatory T cells in long-lasting Graves disease. This clonotype was detected ten times or more. Its matching antigen is unknown. Building of the TCR beta libraries involved iRepertoire HTBI primers and Arm-PCR of CDR3 regions. One entry per CDR3 protein results from TCRdb running MiXCR on the multiplex PCR reads. This table holds approximately 350,000 distinct CDR3 sequences, around 15% found once. The time point was: newly diagnosed GD, antithyroid drugs for less than 3 months. From PBMCs, RNA was extracted and then used to make the TCR library. V was shortened by 5 bases and J by 1 base, with 19 bases between the two germline ends. This CDR3 spans 17 amino acids. CDR1 SGHAT and CDR2 FQNNGV come from the germline V gene. General study points: Fewer public clonotypes were shared by new patients (approximately 970) than by persistent patients (around 2,800). Persistent Graves' patients showed a TCR diversity that was lower than that of newly diagnosed ones.

This sample was shared with a second study, whose subject was T cells in Graves' hyperthyroidism and ophthalmopathy. That investigation notes: An initial round of RT-PCR targeting the TCR CDR3 relied on the HTBI primer set. A median 6.5 months before onset, the model predicted ophthalmopathy.

The rearrangement joins TRBV11-2 to TRBJ2-3; TRBD1 might be the D (5 bases). The TCR was taken from a woman aged 18-30 years with Graves disease. Sequencing used peripheral blood mononuclear cells (PBMCs), obtained at new diagnosis, from a patient treated with antithyroid drugs. CDR3 coding DNA: TGTGCCAGCAGCGCCTTCCGCAGGGTTAACGGCACAGATACGCAGTATTTT. This gives the protein CASSAFRRVNGTDTQYF.